This entry is about one TCR beta chain. What it binds is unknown. V dropped 7 bases and J dropped 5 bases, with 12 bases sitting between them. This CDR3 comprises 14 residues. TCRdb re-analysed the 5' RACE reads in MiXCR, keeping a single row per CDR3 protein. Of 450,000 to 600,000 distinct CDR3 sequences in the sample, less than 15% were seen once. The data were taken from a study of T cells after yellow fever vaccination. On the study more broadly: Preparing low-cell-number fractions relied on SMART-Seq v4 Ultra Low Input.

General study points: Few clonotypes appeared in both CD4 and CD8 compartments.

The chain links TRBV12-3 or TRBV12-4 to TRBJ1-6, with D tentatively TRBD1 (6 bases). This clonotype originated in a man aged 30-40 years who received the YFV17D yellow fever vaccine. The sequencing used PBMCs, collected on the day of the yellow fever booster vaccination. This CDR3 reads CASTETGDNSPLHF. CDR3 coding DNA: TGTGCCAGCACCGAGACAGGAGATAATTCACCCCTCCACTTT.